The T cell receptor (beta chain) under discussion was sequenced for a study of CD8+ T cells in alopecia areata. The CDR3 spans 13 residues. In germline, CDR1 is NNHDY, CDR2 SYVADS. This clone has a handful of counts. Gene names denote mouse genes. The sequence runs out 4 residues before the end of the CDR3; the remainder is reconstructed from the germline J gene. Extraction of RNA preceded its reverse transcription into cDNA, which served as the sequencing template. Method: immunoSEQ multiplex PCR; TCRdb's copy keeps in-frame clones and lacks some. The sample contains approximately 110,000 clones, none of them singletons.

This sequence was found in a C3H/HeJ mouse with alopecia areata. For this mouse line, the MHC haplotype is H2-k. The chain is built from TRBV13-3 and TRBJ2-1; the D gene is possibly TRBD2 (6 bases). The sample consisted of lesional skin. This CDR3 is CASSEGGGTEQFF. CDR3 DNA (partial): TGTGCCAGCAGTGAGGGGGGAGGGACT.